This T cell receptor beta chain was identified in a study of cytomegalovirus exposure and HLA in healthy donors. The PCR made use of 60 Vbeta and 13 Jbeta primers. Only in-frame clones appear in the TCRdb table, and some are missing; sequencing was by immunoSEQ multiplex PCR. The table records 170,000 or so clones, around 84% of them present only once. This TCR was sampled from a man aged 45-65 years in good health and CMV-seropositive. Sequenced sample: PBMCs.

This chain's CDR3 is CASSLRGGSSYNEQFF. DNA of the CDR3: TGTGCCAGCAGCCTGCGCGGGGGAAGCTCCTACAATGAGCAGTTCTTC. The rearrangement links TRBV9 to TRBJ2-1; TRBD2 matches at 7 bases. The germline CDR1 and CDR2 sequences are SGDLS and YYNGEE. After removal of 4 bases from V and 0 bases from J, the junction contained 7 bases not matched to a gene. This CDR3 region has 16 residues.